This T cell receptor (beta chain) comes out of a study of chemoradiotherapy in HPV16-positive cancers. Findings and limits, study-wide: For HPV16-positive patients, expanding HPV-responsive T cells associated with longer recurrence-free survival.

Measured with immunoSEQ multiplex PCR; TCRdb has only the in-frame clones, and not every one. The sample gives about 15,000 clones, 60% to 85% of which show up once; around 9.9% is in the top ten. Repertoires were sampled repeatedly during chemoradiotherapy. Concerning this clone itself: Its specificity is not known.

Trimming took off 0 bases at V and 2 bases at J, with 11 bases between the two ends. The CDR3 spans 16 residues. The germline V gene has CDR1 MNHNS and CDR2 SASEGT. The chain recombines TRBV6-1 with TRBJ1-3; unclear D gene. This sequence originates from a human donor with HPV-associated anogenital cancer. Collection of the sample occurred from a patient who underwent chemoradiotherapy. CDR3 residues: CASSEAGGVTGNTIYF. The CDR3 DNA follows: TGTGCCAGCAGTGAAGCAGGCGGCGTGACTGGAAACACCATATATTTT.